The 23 T cell receptor beta chains reported below all come from one sample, sequenced in a study of blood T cell repertoires in COVID-19. Only in-frame clones appear in the TCRdb table, and some are missing; sequencing was by immunoSEQ multiplex PCR. The data contain about 300,000 clones, over 75% of them singletons. Sequenced material: PBMCs or T cells enriched from blood (not recorded which). These receptors all come from a man aged 25 to 40 who had recovered from COVID-19.

V usage is TRBV5-4 and J usage is TRBJ2-3, with a possible D match to TRBD2 (5 bases). V dropped 4 bases and J dropped 0 bases, with 21 bases sitting between them. The V gene's germline CDR1 is SGHNT and CDR2 YYREEE (reference sequence). This CDR3 is 18 amino acids long. The CDR3 loop is CASSQPQRYHASTDTQYF. DNA for the CDR3: TGTGCCAGCAGCCAACCCCAGCGGTACCATGCTAGCACAGATACGCAGTATTTT. Complete variable domain (other parts from reference TRBV5-4 and TRBJ2-3): ETGVTQSPTHLIKTRGQQVTLRCSSQSGHNTVSWYQQALGQGPQFIFQYYREEENGRGNFPPRFSGLQFPNYSSELNVNALELDDSALYLCASSQPQRYHASTDTQYFGPGTRLTVL.

The chain carries TRBV11-2 and TRBJ1-5; tentative D call: TRBD1 (5 bases). CDR1 and CDR2 from the germline V gene are SGHAT and FQNNGV. This CDR3 is 15 amino acids long. Trimming took 5 bases from V and 4 from J, leaving 15 bases between them. CDR3 residues: CASSLGWGPNQPQHF. CDR3 coding DNA: TGTGCCAGCAGCCTAGGTTGGGGCCCTAATCAGCCCCAGCATTTT.

At least ten counts were recorded for this clone. The chain links TRBV24-1 to TRBJ1-2; TRBD1 might be the D (6 bases). Germline values: CDR1 KGHDR, CDR2 SFDVKD. The CDR3 extends over 15 amino acids. V lost 4 bases, J lost 0 bases, and 11 bases lay in between. The CDR3 here is CATSDPRGANYGYTF. CDR3 nucleotides: TGTGCCACCAGTGACCCCAGGGGAGCTAACTATGGCTACACCTTC.

The genes are TRBV18 and TRBJ1-4, with 7 positions matching TRBD1. V lost 3 bases to trimming and J lost 6 bases; unmatched junction nucleotides: 4. The length of the CDR3 is 14 residues. CDR1 is KGHSH, CDR2 LQKENI, per germline. This CDR3 is CASSPLQGYEKLFF. The CDR3 region has the DNA TGTGCCAGCTCACCTTTACAGGGGTATGAAAAACTGTTTTTT.

The V and J genes are TRBV19 and TRBJ1-3; no clear D gene. CDR3 length: 14 residues. Germline V gives CDR1 LNHDA, CDR2 SQIVND (reference sequence). The V end was cut by 10 bases, the J end by 8 bases, with 21 bases between. Here the CDR3 reads CATKSHAFPDTIYF. The CDR3 DNA sequence: TGTGCCACCAAGTCCCACGCGTTCCCGGACACCATATATTTT.

The CDR3 sequence is CASSEKGAGGEDGYTF. CDR3 sequence (DNA): TGCGCCAGCAGTGAGAAAGGGGCAGGGGGCGAGGATGGCTACACCTTC. The chain recombines TRBV10-2 with TRBJ1-2, with 8 bases that match TRBD1. CDR1 is WSHSY and CDR2 is SAAADI in the germline V gene. Trimming took 2 bases from V and 6 from J; bases not matched to a gene: 11. The CDR3 covers 16 residues.

This sequence joins TRBV19 and TRBJ1-4; 7 nucleotides line up with TRBD1. Germline V CDR1 and CDR2: LNHDA, SQIVND (reference sequence). CDR3 length: 14 residues. The J segment lost 8 bases and the V segment lost 7 bases, leaving 10 bases of the junction unmatched. The CDR3 DNA is TGTGCCAGTACCAGGGGGAGTGTCGAAGAAAAACTGTTTTTT. Translating it yields CASTRGSVEEKLFF.

The chain uses TRBV19 and TRBJ2-3; TRBD1 agrees at 8 bases. This CDR3 has 15 amino acids. Trimming cost V 5 bases and J 2 bases; bases outside gene matches: 6. CDR1 and CDR2 from the germline V gene are LNHDA and SQIVND (reference sequence). The CDR3 sequence: CASSPGQESTDTQYF. CDR3 sequence (DNA): TGTGCCAGTAGTCCGGGACAGGAATCCACAGATACGCAGTATTTT.

This sequence joins TRBV6-5 and TRBJ1-2; 9 nucleotides match TRBD1. The V gene's germline CDR1 is MNHEY and CDR2 SVGAGI. V dropped 4 bases and J dropped 0; count of bases not matched to a gene: 0. The CDR3 runs 14 residues. The DNA for the CDR3 is TGTGCCAGCAGTTGGGACAGGGCTAACTATGGCTACACCTTC. Amino acid sequence: CASSWDRANYGYTF.

This clone was detected only once. The chain is built from TRBV30 and TRBJ2-6; 7 nucleotides align to TRBD1. CDR1 is GTSNPN, CDR2 SVGIG, per germline (reference sequence). The CDR3 loop spans 15 amino acids. With V trimmed by 6 bases and J by 1 base, 6 bases remained unmatched. The CDR3 DNA follows: TGTGCCTGCCCGACAGGGCTGTCTGGGGCCAACGTCCTGACTTTC. Its protein is CACPTGLSGANVLTF. The whole variable domain, filled in from reference TRBV30 and TRBJ2-6, reads SQTIHQWPATLVQPVGSPLSLECTVEGTSNPNLYWYRQAAGRGLQLLFYSVGIGQISSEVPQNLSASRPQDRQFILSSKKLLLSDSGFYLCACPTGLSGANVLTFGAGSRLTVL.

The table lists this clone with many counts. The J gene is TRBJ2-2, the V gene TRBV7-2, with TRBD2 as a possible D gene (6 bases). Germline loops: CDR1 SGHTA, CDR2 FQGNSA. The CDR3 runs to 15 residues. Deletions cut 5 bases from V and 5 bases from J, with 15 bases between. The DNA of the CDR3 is TGTGCCAGCAGCCCACGGGGGTTTACAACCGGGGAGCTGTTTTTT. It translates to CASSPRGFTTGELFF.

The rearrangement links TRBV23-1 to TRBJ1-3, with unresolved D. TRBV23-1 is given ORF status, its function remaining uncertain. V gave up 8 bases and J gave up 2 bases, with 16 bases separating them. The CDR3 totals 15 residues. This CDR3 reads CASGILRGTGNTIYF. The CDR3 DNA is TGCGCCAGCGGCATTCTACGGGGAACTGGAAACACCATATATTTT.

CDR3 region: CASSLGTGNTEAFF. In nucleotides, the CDR3 is TGTGCCAGCTCACTGGGGACAGGGAACACTGAAGCTTTCTTT. V gene TRBV18 combines with J gene TRBJ1-1; the match to TRBD1 covers 8 bases. Germline loops: CDR1 KGHSH, CDR2 LQKENI. J was trimmed by 1 base and V by 4 bases; bases with no gene match: 2. The CDR3 length is 14 residues.

This clone has just one count. The J gene is TRBJ2-3, the V gene TRBV11-2; tentatively, D is TRBD1 (6 bases). This CDR3 region has 16 residues. The V end was cut by 4 bases, the J end by 3 bases, with 17 bases between. Germline V CDR1 and CDR2: SGHAT, FQNNGV. CDR3 sequence (DNA): TGTGCCAGCAGCTCACAGGGTTTTGTTGGGACAGATACGCAGTATTTT. It yields the protein CASSSQGFVGTDTQYF.

J is TRBJ2-2 and V is TRBV14; the match to TRBD2 covers 7 bases. CDR3 length: 15 amino acids. The V and J ends lost 1 base and 3 bases, in that order; junction bases with no gene match: 2. CDR1 is SGHDN and CDR2 is FVKESK in the germline V gene. CDR3 DNA: TGTGCCAGCAGCCAAGTGGGGGGGTACACCGGGGAGCTGTTTTTT. Encoded protein: CASSQVGGYTGELFF.

This clone was counted between two and nine times. The chain combines TRBV9 with TRBJ2-3; TRBD2 matches 15 bases. V gave up 4 bases and J gave up 4 bases; unmatched junction bases: 4. This CDR3 spans 16 amino acids. From germline, CDR1 is SGDLS and CDR2 YYNGEE. CDR3: CASSIGLAGGADTQYF. The CDR3 coding sequence is TGTGCCAGCAGCATAGGACTAGCGGGAGGGGCAGATACGCAGTATTTT.

The chain uses TRBV30 and TRBJ1-5; maybe TRBD1 (5 bases). The V gene's germline CDR1 is GTSNPN and CDR2 SVGIG (reference sequence). Trimming took off 3 bases at V and 1 base at J, with 10 bases between the two ends. The CDR3 is 14 residues long. The CDR3: CAWSWGVSNQPQHF. CDR3 DNA sequence: TGTGCCTGGAGCTGGGGGGTGAGCAATCAGCCCCAGCATTTT.

The chain combines TRBV4-1 with TRBJ2-1; TRBD1 agrees at 8 bases. CDR3 length equals 14 residues. Germline V CDR1 and CDR2: MGHRA, YSYEKL. V lost 2 bases to trimming and J lost 6 bases; unmatched junction nucleotides: 3. CDR3 nucleotide sequence: TGCGCCAGCAGCCAATTCGACAGGGGCAATGAGCAGTTCTTC. It yields the protein CASSQFDRGNEQFF.

This clone came up a few times. This chain joins TRBV5-6 and TRBJ1-2; tentatively, D is TRBD1 (6 bases). Per the germline V gene, CDR1 is SGHDT and CDR2 is YYEEEE. The CDR3 has 13 amino acids. Trimming removed 5 bases at V and 6 bases at J, with 14 bases between. CDR3 in DNA: TGTGCCAGCAGGACGGGACAATGGAATGGCTACACCTTC. It codes for CASRTGQWNGYTF.

The chain has TRBV30 and TRBJ2-7; D is possibly TRBD2 (5 bases). The germline gives CDR1 GTSNPN, CDR2 SVGIG (reference sequence). Trimming shortened V by 2 bases and J by 7 bases, and 12 bases separated the two germline ends. The CDR3 has 12 residues. Here the CDR3 reads CAWSRGLLEQYF. The CDR3 bases are TGTGCCTGGAGTCGCGGACTGTTAGAGCAGTACTTC.

The chain links TRBV9 to TRBJ1-5, with D perhaps TRBD1 (6 bases). The CDR3 extends over 14 amino acids. Trimming shortened V by 5 bases and J by 0 bases, and 9 bases separated the two germline ends. Germline-derived CDR1 and CDR2 are SGDLS and YYNGEE. The DNA for the CDR3 is TGTGCCAGCAGTCAGGGGATTAGCAATCAGCCCCAGCATTTT. Its translation is CASSQGISNQPQHF.

This chain uses TRBV6-1 with TRBJ1-4; tentative D call: TRBD1 (5 bases). Germline CDR1 and CDR2: MNHNS and SASEGT. Between the trimmed V and J ends, which lost 4 bases and 2 bases, there was a span of 14 bases. CDR3 size: 16 residues. This chain's CDR3 is CASSAAGRATNEKLFF. The CDR3 bases are TGTGCCAGCAGTGCCGCCGGCAGGGCGACTAATGAAAAACTGTTTTTT.

The rearrangement joins TRBV7-6 to TRBJ1-1; TRBD1 is a possible D gene (6 bases). Trimming cost V 7 bases and J 7 bases, with 13 bases left between them. The germline CDR1 and CDR2 sequences are SGHVS and FNYEAQ. CDR3 length: 12 residues. Written as DNA, the CDR3 is TGTGCCAGCATAGGACAGACCCTTGAAGCTTTCTTT. Translation gives CASIGQTLEAFF.